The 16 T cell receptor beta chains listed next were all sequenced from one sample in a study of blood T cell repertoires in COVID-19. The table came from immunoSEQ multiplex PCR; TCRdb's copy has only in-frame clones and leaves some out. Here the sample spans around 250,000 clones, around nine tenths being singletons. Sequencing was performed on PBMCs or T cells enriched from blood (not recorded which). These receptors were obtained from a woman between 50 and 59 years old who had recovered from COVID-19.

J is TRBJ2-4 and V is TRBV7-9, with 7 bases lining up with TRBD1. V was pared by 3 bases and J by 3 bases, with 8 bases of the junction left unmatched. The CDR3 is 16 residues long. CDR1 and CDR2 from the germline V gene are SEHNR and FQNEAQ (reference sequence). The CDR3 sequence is CASSLPQTGIKNIQYF. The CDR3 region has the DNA TGTGCCAGCAGCTTGCCCCAGACAGGGATCAAAAACATTCAGTACTTC.

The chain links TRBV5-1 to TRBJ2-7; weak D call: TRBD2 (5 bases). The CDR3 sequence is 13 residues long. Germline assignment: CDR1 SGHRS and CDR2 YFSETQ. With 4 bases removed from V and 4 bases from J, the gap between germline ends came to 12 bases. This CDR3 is CASSPGITYEQYF. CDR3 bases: TGCGCCAGCAGCCCGGGAATTACTTACGAGCAGTACTTC.

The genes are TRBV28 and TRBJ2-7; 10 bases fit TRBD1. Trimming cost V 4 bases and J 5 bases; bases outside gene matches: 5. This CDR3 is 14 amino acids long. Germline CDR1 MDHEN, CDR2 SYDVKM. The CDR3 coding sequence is TGTGCCAGCAGTTCCCCGGACAGGGGGAACGAGCAGTACTTC. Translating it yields CASSSPDRGNEQYF. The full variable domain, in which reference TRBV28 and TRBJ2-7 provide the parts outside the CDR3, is DVKVTQSSRYLVKRTGEKVFLECVQDMDHENMFWYRQDPGLGLRLIYFSYDVKMKEKGDIPEGYSVSREKKERFSLILESASTNQTSMYLCASSSPDRGNEQYFGPGTRLTVT.

The CDR3 here is CASSQSVPGDIFPTEAFF. The CDR3 region has the DNA TGTGCCAGCAGCCAATCTGTACCTGGGGACATCTTTCCGACTGAAGCTTTCTTT. The chain employs TRBV14 and TRBJ1-1, with a weak D call TRBD1 (6 bases). CDR1 and CDR2 from the germline V gene are SGHDN and FVKESK. This CDR3 has 18 amino acids. V dropped 2 bases and J dropped 5 bases, with 24 bases sitting between them.

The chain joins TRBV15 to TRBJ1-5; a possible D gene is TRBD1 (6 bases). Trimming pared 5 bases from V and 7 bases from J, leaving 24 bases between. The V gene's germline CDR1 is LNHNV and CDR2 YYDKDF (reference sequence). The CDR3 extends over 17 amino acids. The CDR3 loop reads CATSRRTVTGLGQPQHF. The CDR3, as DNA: TGTGCCACCAGCCGAAGGACCGTAACAGGGCTTGGGCAGCCCCAGCATTTT. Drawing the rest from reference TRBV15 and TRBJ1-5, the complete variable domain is DAMVIQNPRYQVTQFGKPVTLSCSQTLNHNVMYWYQQKSSQAPKLLFHYYDKDFNNEADTPDNFQSRRPNTSFCFLDIRSPGLGDTAMYLCATSRRTVTGLGQPQHFGDGTRLSIL.

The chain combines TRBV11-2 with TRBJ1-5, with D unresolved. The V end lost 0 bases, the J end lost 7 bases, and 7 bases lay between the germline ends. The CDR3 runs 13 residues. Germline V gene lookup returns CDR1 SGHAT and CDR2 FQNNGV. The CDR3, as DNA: TGTGCCAGCAGCTTAGATATGGGCCAGCCCCAGCATTTT. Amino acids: CASSLDMGQPQHF.

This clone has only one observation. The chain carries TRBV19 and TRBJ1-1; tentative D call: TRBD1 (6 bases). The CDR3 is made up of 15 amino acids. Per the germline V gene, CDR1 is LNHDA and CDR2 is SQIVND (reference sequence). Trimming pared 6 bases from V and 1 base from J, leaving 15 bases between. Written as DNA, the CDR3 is TGTGCCAGTAGACCCGACAGGAGAGGGAACACTGAAGCTTTCTTT. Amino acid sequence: CASRPDRRGNTEAFF. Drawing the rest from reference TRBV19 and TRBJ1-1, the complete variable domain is DGGITQSPKYLFRKEGQNVTLSCEQNLNHDAMYWYRQDPGQGLRLIYYSQIVNDFQKGDIAEGYSVSREKKESFPLTVTSAQKNPTAFYLCASRPDRRGNTEAFFGQGTRLTVV.

CDR3 DNA: TGTGCCAGCAGCAAGCCGAGGACAGGCATCCACGAGCAGTACTTC. Its protein is CASSKPRTGIHEQYF. The V and J genes are TRBV5-6 and TRBJ2-7, with TRBD1 identical over 7 bases. CDR1 SGHDT and CDR2 YYEEEE come from the germline V gene. This CDR3 is 15 amino acids long. V shed 4 bases, J shed 5 bases, and the junction held 12 bases outside the gene matches.

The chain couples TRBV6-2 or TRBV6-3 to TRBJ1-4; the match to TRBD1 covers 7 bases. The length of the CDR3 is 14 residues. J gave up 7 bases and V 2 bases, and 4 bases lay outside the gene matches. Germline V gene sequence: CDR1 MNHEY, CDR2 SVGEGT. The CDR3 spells CASSYTDRAEKLFF. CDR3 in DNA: TGTGCCAGCAGTTACACAGACAGGGCTGAAAAACTGTTTTTT.

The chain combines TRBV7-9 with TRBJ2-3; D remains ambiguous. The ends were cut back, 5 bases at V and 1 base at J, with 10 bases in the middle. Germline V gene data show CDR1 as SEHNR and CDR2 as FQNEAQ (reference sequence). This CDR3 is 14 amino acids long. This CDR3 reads CASSPSAGTDTQYF. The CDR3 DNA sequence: TGTGCCAGCAGCCCGAGCGCAGGCACAGATACGCAGTATTTT.

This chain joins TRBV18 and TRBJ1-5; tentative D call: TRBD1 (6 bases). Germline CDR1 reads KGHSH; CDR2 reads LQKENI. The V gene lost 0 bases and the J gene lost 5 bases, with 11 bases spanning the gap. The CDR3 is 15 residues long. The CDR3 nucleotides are TGTGCCAGCTCACCACCGGGGGGGCAGCATCAGCCCCAGCATTTT. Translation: CASSPPGGQHQPQHF.

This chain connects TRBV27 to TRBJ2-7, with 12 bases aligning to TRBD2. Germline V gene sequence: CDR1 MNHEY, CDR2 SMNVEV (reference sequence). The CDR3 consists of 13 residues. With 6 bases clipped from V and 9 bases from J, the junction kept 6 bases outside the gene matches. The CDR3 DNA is TGTGCCAGCAGAGCCATACTAGCGGGAGGGCAGTACTTC. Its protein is CASRAILAGGQYF.

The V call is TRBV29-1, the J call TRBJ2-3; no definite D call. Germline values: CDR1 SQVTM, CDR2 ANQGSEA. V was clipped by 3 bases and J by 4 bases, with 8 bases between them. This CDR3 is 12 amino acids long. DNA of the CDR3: TGCAGCGTTGAGAGTAGTCCAGATACGCAGTATTTT. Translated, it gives CSVESSPDTQYF.

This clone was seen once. This chain's CDR3 is CASSQDWSRTDTQYF. CDR3 coding DNA: TGTGCCAGCAGCCAAGATTGGAGCCGCACAGATACGCAGTATTTT. This chain links TRBV3-1 (or the pseudogene TRBV3-2) with TRBJ2-3; D call uncertain. Trimming removed 0 bases at V and 1 base at J, with 8 bases between. CDR1 is LGHDT and CDR2 is YNNKEL in the germline V gene (reference sequence). The CDR3 has 15 amino acids.

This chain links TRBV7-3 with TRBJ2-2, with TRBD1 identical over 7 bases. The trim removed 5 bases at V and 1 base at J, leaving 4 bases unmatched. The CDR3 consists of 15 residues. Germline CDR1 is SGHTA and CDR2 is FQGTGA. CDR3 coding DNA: TGTGCCAGCAGCGGGACAGCAAGGAACACCGGGGAGCTGTTTTTT. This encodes CASSGTARNTGELFF.

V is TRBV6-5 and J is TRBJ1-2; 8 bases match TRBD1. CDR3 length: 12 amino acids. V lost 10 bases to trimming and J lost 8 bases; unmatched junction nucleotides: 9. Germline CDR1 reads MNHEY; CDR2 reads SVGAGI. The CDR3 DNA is TGTGCCATCGGGCAGGGGGCTCGGGGCTACACCTTC. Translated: CAIGQGARGYTF.